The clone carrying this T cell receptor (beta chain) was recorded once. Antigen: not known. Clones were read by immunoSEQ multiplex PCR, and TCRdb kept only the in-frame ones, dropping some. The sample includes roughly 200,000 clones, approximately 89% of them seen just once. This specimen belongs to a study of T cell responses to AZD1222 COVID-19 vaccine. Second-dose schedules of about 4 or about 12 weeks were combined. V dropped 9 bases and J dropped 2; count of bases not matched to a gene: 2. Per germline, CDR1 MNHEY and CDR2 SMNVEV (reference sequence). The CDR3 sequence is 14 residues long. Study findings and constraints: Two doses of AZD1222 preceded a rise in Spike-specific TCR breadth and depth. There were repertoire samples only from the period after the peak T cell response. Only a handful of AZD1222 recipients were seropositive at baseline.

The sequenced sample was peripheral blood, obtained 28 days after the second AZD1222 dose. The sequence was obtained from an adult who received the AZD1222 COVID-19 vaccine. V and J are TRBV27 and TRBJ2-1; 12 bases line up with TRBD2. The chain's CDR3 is CASTSGGTYNEQFF. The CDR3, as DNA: TGTGCCAGTACTAGCGGGGGGACCTACAATGAGCAGTTCTTC.